Listed here are 22 T cell receptor beta chains from one sample, sequenced in a study of T cells in Graves' hyperthyroidism and ophthalmopathy. The source material, RNA transcripts, was used to amplify TCR beta CDR3 regions. The HTBI primer set served for first-round RT-PCR of the TCR CDR3. TCRdb recomputed calls from the multiplex PCR reads with MiXCR, one row per CDR3 protein. The repertoire holds about 360,000 distinct CDR3 sequences, with more than 15% as singletons. The sample consisted of blood. All receptors come from a woman aged 18-30 years with Graves' hyperthyroidism that later progressed to Graves' ophthalmopathy.

This clonotype was seen a few times. The gene calls are TRBV6-1 and TRBJ2-7, with D uncertain. There are 13 residues in the CDR3. Germline-derived CDR1 and CDR2 are MNHNS and SASEGT. V dropped 8 bases and J dropped 4 bases, with 15 bases sitting between them. The CDR3 protein is CASSGSDWYEQYF. The CDR3 DNA reads TGTGCCAGCTCGGGCAGCGACTGGTACGAGCAGTACTTC.

This clonotype was recorded at least ten times. This rearrangement joins TRBV5-1 to TRBJ2-1; TRBD2 matches 10 bases. J lost 9 bases, V lost 1 base, and 4 bases had no gene match. Per the germline V gene, CDR1 is SGHRS and CDR2 is YFSETQ. The CDR3 length is 14 residues. In nucleotides, the CDR3 is TGCGCCAGCAGCTTGAATGTAGCGGGAGGTGAGCAGTTCTTC. Translating gives CASSLNVAGGEQFF.

This chain connects TRBV20-1 to TRBJ2-4; D is perhaps TRBD2 (5 bases). Germline assignment: CDR1 DFQATT and CDR2 SNEGSKA (reference sequence). Trimming removed 1 base from V and 0 bases from J, with 19 bases in between. This CDR3 comprises 18 residues. Here the CDR3 DNA reads TGCAGTGCTAGAGTCAGTTTCAGAGGGAGTAAAGCCAAAAACATTCAGTACTTC. Its translation: CSARVSFRGSKAKNIQYF.

This clonotype was observed many times. This chain connects TRBV20-1 to TRBJ1-4; 7 nucleotides agree with TRBD1. Germline V gene lookup returns CDR1 DFQATT and CDR2 SNEGSKA (reference sequence). This CDR3 has 15 amino acids. J gave up 8 bases and V 1 base, and 10 bases lay outside the gene matches. The CDR3 here is CSARATGRAEEKLFF. CDR3 bases: TGCAGTGCTAGAGCGACAGGGCGTGCGGAAGAAAAACTGTTTTTT.

As for this clonotype: This clone may be a read error of a much larger clone one base away. The chain recombines TRBV9 with TRBJ2-7; TRBD2 matches 7 bases. The CDR3 has 17 amino acids. J gave up 0 bases and V 0 bases, and 9 bases lay outside the gene matches. CDR1 is SGDLS, CDR2 YYNGEE, per germline. The CDR3 coding sequence is TGTGCCAGCAGCGTAGCTCCAGCGGGAAACCCCTCCTACGAGCAGTACTTC. Residues: CASSVAPAGNPSYEQYF.

The chain joins TRBV29-1 to TRBJ1-2, with 11 bases that match TRBD1. This CDR3 has 12 residues. V lost 7 bases, J lost 8 bases, and 6 bases stayed unmatched. CDR1 and CDR2 from the germline V gene are SQVTM and ANQGSEA. In nucleotides, the CDR3 is TGCAGCGCCGCGGGACAGGGGGGCGGCTACACCTTC. It specifies CSAAGQGGGYTF.

This clonotype was seen ten or more times. The V and J genes are TRBV7-2 and TRBJ2-1; TRBD1 or TRBD2 may be the D gene (5 bases each). The length of the CDR3 is 15 residues. Germline lookup yields CDR1 SGHTA and CDR2 FQGNSA. Trimming removed 3 bases from V and 0 bases from J, with 9 bases in between. CDR3 sequence (DNA): TGTGCCAGCAGCTTCGGGACCCCCTCCTACAATGAGCAGTTCTTC. It translates to CASSFGTPSYNEQFF. Based on the CDR3 plus reference TRBV7-2 and TRBJ2-1, the full variable domain is GAGVSQSPSNKVTEKGKDVELRCDPISGHTALYWYRQSLGQGLEFLIYFQGNSAPDKSGLPSDRFSAERTGGSVSTLTIQRTQQEDSAVYLCASSFGTPSYNEQFFGPGTRLTVL.

This rearrangement joins TRBV27 to TRBJ1-1, with 7 positions matching TRBD1. This CDR3 spans 14 amino acids. The junction had 4 bases not matched to a gene; V was cut back by 4 bases and J by 2 bases. Germline V gives CDR1 MNHEY, CDR2 SMNVEV (reference sequence). CDR3: CASSSGQANTEAFF. The CDR3 DNA sequence: TGTGCCAGCAGTTCAGGACAGGCCAACACTGAAGCTTTCTTT.

The chain links TRBV19 to TRBJ2-2; 9 bases match TRBD2. The CDR3 runs to 16 residues. The trim removed 3 bases at V and 5 bases at J, leaving 7 bases unmatched. Germline lookup yields CDR1 LNHDA and CDR2 SQIVND (reference sequence). The CDR3 DNA sequence: TGTGCCAGTAGTATCGGCGGGAGGGTTCCGACCGGGGAGCTGTTTTTT. Amino acids: CASSIGGRVPTGELFF.

In this sample, this clonotype turned up a few times. One junction end disagrees with the germline gene, perhaps due to a read error. CDR3 residues: CACSEGGLGGYTF. The CDR3 bases are TGTGCCTGCAGTGAAGGTGGGCTAGGAGGCTACACCTTC. This chain links TRBV2 with TRBJ1-2; D not certain. CDR3 size: 13 residues. Germline CDR1 reads SNHLY; CDR2 reads FYNNEI.

The chain links TRBV9 to TRBJ2-1; 11 bases agree with TRBD1. This CDR3 has 14 amino acids. J lost 9 bases, V lost 3 bases, and 5 bases had no gene match. Germline V gene sequence: CDR1 SGDLS, CDR2 YYNGEE. The CDR3 spells CASSASGTGGEQFF. The CDR3 nucleotides read TGTGCCAGCAGCGCGTCCGGGACAGGGGGTGAGCAGTTCTTC. Variable domain in full (rest from reference TRBV9 and TRBJ2-1): DSGVTQTPKHLITATGQRVTLRCSPRSGDLSVYWYQQSLDQGLQFLIQYYNGEERAKGNILERFSAQQFPDLHSELNLSSLELGDSALYFCASSASGTGGEQFFGPGTRLTVL.

This clonotype was recorded many times. The genes are TRBV6-8 and TRBJ2-1; D tentatively reads TRBD1 or TRBD2 (5 bases each). Trimming took 5 bases from V and 9 from J, leaving 11 bases between them. This CDR3 region has 12 residues. CDR1 is MNHGY, CDR2 SAAAGT, per germline. The DNA for the CDR3 is TGTGCCAGCAGTACGGGGACCGGTGAGCAGTTCTTC. Translating gives CASSTGTGEQFF.

This clonotype was seen ten or more times. The chain links TRBV28 to TRBJ1-4, with no clear D. V lost 3 bases to trimming and J lost 8 bases, with 16 bases between them. The CDR3 totals 15 residues. Germline CDR1 and CDR2: MDHEN and SYDVKM. The DNA for the CDR3 is TGTGCCAGCAGTTTGTACAGCCGTAGTGACGAAAAACTGTTTTTT. Translating it yields CASSLYSRSDEKLFF.

This clonotype was detected a few times. V is TRBV29-1 and J is TRBJ2-1; D not resolved. The CDR3 contains 12 residues. CDR1 and CDR2 from the germline V gene are SQVTM and ANQGSEA. V shed 3 bases and J shed 9 bases, with 12 bases lying between them. The DNA of the CDR3 is TGCAGCGTTGAGATCGCCAGACCTGAGCAGTTCTTC. As protein: CSVEIARPEQFF.

The chain couples TRBV27 to TRBJ2-7; 8 bases match TRBD2. This CDR3 spans 13 amino acids. Germline-derived CDR1 and CDR2 are MNHEY and SMNVEV (reference sequence). V lost 2 bases and J lost 6; bases outside the gene matches: 3. CDR3 protein: CASSLGAGGEQYF. In DNA form, the CDR3 reads TGTGCCAGCAGTTTAGGCGCGGGAGGCGAGCAGTACTTC.

This clonotype was recorded a few times. The rearrangement links TRBV7-2 to TRBJ1-6; the match to TRBD1 covers 7 bases. With 1 base clipped from V and 5 bases from J, the junction kept 2 bases outside the gene matches. Germline CDR1 is SGHTA and CDR2 is FQGNSA. CDR3 length: 15 residues. The CDR3, as DNA: TGTGCCAGCAGCTTAGGGACAGGCAATAATTCACCCCTCCACTTT. Encoded protein: CASSLGTGNNSPLHF.

This clonotype came up a few times. With a much larger clone just one base away, this may be a read error. This sequence joins TRBV28 and TRBJ2-7; 9 bases agree with TRBD1. Germline V gene sequence: CDR1 MDHEN, CDR2 SYDVKM. CDR3 size: 17 residues. The DNA of the CDR3 is TGTGGCAGCAGTCGGAGAAGCCCCGGGACAGGGCTTCACGAGCAGTACTTC. This sequence encodes CGSSRRSPGTGLHEQYF. The full variable domain, in which reference TRBV28 and TRBJ2-7 provide the parts outside the CDR3, is DVKVTQSSRYLVKRTGEKVFLECVQDMDHENMFWYRQDPGLGLRLIYFSYDVKMKEKGDIPEGYSVSREKKERFSLILESASTNQTSMYLCGSSRRSPGTGLHEQYFGPGTRLTVT.

This clonotype was picked up a small number of times. The rearrangement joins TRBV19 to TRBJ2-2; the D gene is possibly TRBD1 (6 bases). The length of the CDR3 is 16 residues. V dropped 5 bases and J dropped 4 bases, with 17 bases sitting between them. Germline values: CDR1 LNHDA, CDR2 SQIVND (reference sequence). CDR3: CASSAPQQGSTGELFF. CDR3 DNA sequence: TGTGCCAGTAGTGCTCCTCAACAGGGTAGCACCGGGGAGCTGTTTTTT.

Details on this clonotype: At one of its ends the junction is not consistent with the germline gene, which may arise from a read error. J is TRBJ2-6 and V is TRBV7-2; D gene unclear. Germline values: CDR1 SGHTA, CDR2 FQGNSA. This CDR3 has 16 amino acids. Here the CDR3 DNA reads TGTGTCAGCAGCTTATACTCACGTGGAGGGGCCAACGTCCTGACTTTC. Translated, it gives CVSSLYSRGGANVLTF.

This clonotype has only a few counts. The chain joins TRBV29-1 to TRBJ2-1; a weak D match, TRBD2 (5 bases). Germline CDR1 and CDR2: SQVTM and ANQGSEA. Trimming pared 1 base from V and 8 bases from J, leaving 12 bases between. This CDR3 has 13 amino acids. The CDR3 coding sequence is TGCAGCGTTGAAGTGGTGGGGAGCGATGAGCAGTTCTTC. Its translation is CSVEVVGSDEQFF.

This clonotype has ten or more counts. The chain couples TRBV5-1 to TRBJ1-1; TRBD1 matches at 7 bases. Germline CDR1 and CDR2: SGHRS and YFSETQ. With V trimmed by 5 bases and J by 7 bases, 8 bases remained unmatched. The CDR3 is 13 amino acids. CDR3 nucleotides: TGCGCCAGCAGTCTGGACAGGAGGAATGAAGCTTTCTTT. It codes for CASSLDRRNEAFF.

This rearrangement joins TRBV9 to TRBJ2-5; maybe TRBD2 (6 bases). Germline loops: CDR1 SGDLS, CDR2 YYNGEE. Trimming cost V 0 bases and J 0 bases, with 12 bases left between them. This CDR3 spans 16 amino acids. CDR3: CASSVEGGQYQETQYF. CDR3 DNA: TGTGCCAGCAGCGTAGAAGGAGGGCAATACCAAGAGACCCAGTACTTC.